The 24 T cell receptor beta chains listed next were all sequenced from one sample in a study of human T cells and chemical hapten exposure. TCRdb itself ran the RACE reads through MiXCR, one entry per CDR3 protein. The sample lists 75,000 to 100,000 distinct CDR3 sequences, over 9.5% occurring once. Time point denoted: patch test 1, 2 weeks after DPC sensitization. Documented treatment: therapeutic diphenylcyclopropenone sensitization with weekly scalp DPC. The source material was whole blood, sampled in connection with sensitization to the hapten diphenylcyclopropenone (DPC). The receptors come from a man in his forties or fifties with alopecia areata. Some clones in this sample may be carry-over from other donors' samples.

This clonotype was recorded a few times. The chain recombines TRBV29-1 with TRBJ2-3; possibly TRBD2 for D (6 bases). Between the trimmed V and J ends, which lost 4 bases and 3 bases, there was a span of 11 bases. This CDR3 has 13 residues. CDR1 is SQVTM, CDR2 ANQGSEA, per germline. Written as DNA, the CDR3 is TGCAGCGTTGGGGCTAGCGTGACAGATACGCAGTATTTT. Residues: CSVGASVTDTQYF.

CDR3 sequence reads: CASSPGQGGSNQPQHF. The CDR3, as DNA: TGTGCCAGCTCACCAGGACAGGGGGGAAGCAATCAGCCCCAGCATTTT. The V call is TRBV18, the J call TRBJ1-5, with 10 nucleotides matching TRBD1. CDR1 is KGHSH, CDR2 LQKENI, per germline. The CDR3 contains 16 residues. V gave up 2 bases and J gave up 1 base; unmatched junction bases: 2. Filled out from reference TRBV18 and TRBJ1-5, the complete variable domain reads NAGVMQNPRHLVRRRGQEARLRCSPMKGHSHVYWYRQLPEEGLKFMVYLQKENIIDESGMPKERFSAEFPKEGPSILRIQQVVRGDSAAYFCASSPGQGGSNQPQHFGDGTRLSIL.

This clonotype was seen ten or more times. This chain links TRBV7-2 with TRBJ1-4; possible D gene TRBD1, 6 bases. V lost 5 bases to trimming and J lost 0 bases, with 13 bases between them. The CDR3 covers 16 residues. CDR1 is SGHTA and CDR2 is FQGNSA in the germline V gene. CDR3 region: CASSPGQIATNEKLFF. The CDR3 DNA reads as TGTGCCAGCAGCCCTGGACAGATAGCAACTAATGAAAAACTGTTTTTT.

The CDR3 coding sequence is TGTGCCAGCCAAATGATCAGGGGGATGGGCACAGATACGCAGTATTTT. Protein product: CASQMIRGMGTDTQYF. The chain uses TRBV19 and TRBJ2-3; 7 positions match TRBD1. The CDR3 loop spans 16 amino acids. From germline, CDR1 is LNHDA and CDR2 SQIVND (reference sequence). V was pared by 9 bases and J by 1 base, with 13 bases of the junction left unmatched. The full variable domain, in which reference TRBV19 and TRBJ2-3 provide the parts outside the CDR3, is DGGITQSPKYLFRKEGQNVTLSCEQNLNHDAMYWYRQDPGQGLRLIYYSQIVNDFQKGDIAEGYSVSREKKESFPLTVTSAQKNPTAFYLCASQMIRGMGTDTQYFGPGTRLTVL.

A few counts support this clonotype. The V gene is TRBV5-1, the J gene TRBJ2-3, with D unresolved. Trimming removed 0 bases from V and 5 bases from J, with 7 bases in between. This CDR3 comprises 13 residues. CDR1 SGHRS and CDR2 YFSETQ come from the germline V gene. The CDR3 sequence: CASSLEGRDTQYF. As DNA, the CDR3 is TGCGCCAGCAGCTTGGAGGGTAGAGATACGCAGTATTTT. Full variable domain (remainder filled in from reference TRBV5-1 and TRBJ2-3): KAGVTQTPRYLIKTRGQQVTLSCSPISGHRSVSWYQQTPGQGLQFLFEYFSETQRNKGNFPGRFSGRQFSNSRSEMNVSTLELGDSALYLCASSLEGRDTQYFGPGTRLTVL.

The chain has TRBV5-1 and TRBJ2-1, with D possibly being TRBD2 (6 bases). The V end lost 6 bases, the J end lost 4 bases, and 11 bases lay between the germline ends. Per the germline V gene, CDR1 is SGHRS and CDR2 is YFSETQ. The CDR3 has 13 residues. For the CDR3, the DNA is TGCGCCAGCACGGTTAGCGGTTACAATGAGCAGTTCTTC. This sequence encodes CASTVSGYNEQFF.

This chain connects TRBV20-1 to TRBJ2-5; weak D call: TRBD2 (6 bases). The germline CDR1 and CDR2 sequences are DFQATT and SNEGSKA (reference sequence). The CDR3 totals 17 residues. Trimming removed 0 bases at V and 4 bases at J, with 21 bases between. CDR3 in DNA: TGCAGTGCTAGAGATCCGAGCACCTACGGGGGACGAGAGACCCAGTACTTC. It codes for CSARDPSTYGGRETQYF.

This clonotype has at least ten counts. The DNA for the CDR3 is TGTGCCAGCAGTGAAGCCGCCCAGGGGGCGATCGGCTACACCTTC. Protein sequence: CASSEAAQGAIGYTF. The rearrangement links TRBV6-1 to TRBJ1-2; 8 nucleotides line up with TRBD1. The CDR3 contains 15 residues. Trimming took 0 bases from V and 8 from J; bases not matched to a gene: 8. The germline V gene has CDR1 MNHNS and CDR2 SASEGT.

The sample holds many counts of this clonotype. The chain has TRBV2 and TRBJ1-5; 7 bases fit TRBD1. V lost 4 bases and J lost 5; bases outside the gene matches: 2. Germline V gene sequence: CDR1 SNHLY, CDR2 FYNNEI. This CDR3 region has 13 residues. The CDR3 region is CASSVRGDQPQHF. The CDR3 nucleotides are TGTGCCAGCAGTGTCAGGGGGGATCAGCCCCAGCATTTT. Full variable domain (rest looked up from reference TRBV2 and TRBJ1-5): EPEVTQTPSHQVTQMGQEVILRCVPISNHLYFYWYRQILGQKVEFLVSFYNNEISEKSEIFDDQFSVERPDGSNFTLKIRSTKLEDSAMYFCASSVRGDQPQHFGDGTRLSIL.

This clonotype was detected a few times. In DNA, the CDR3 is TGTGCCAGCAGTTTTTGGGGGAGTAGCACAGATACGCAGTATTTT. Translated, it gives CASSFWGSSTDTQYF. The rearrangement uses TRBV27 and TRBJ2-3, with D perhaps being TRBD1 or TRBD2 (5 bases each). V was trimmed by 3 bases and J by 0 bases, leaving 10 bases between them. Germline V CDR1 and CDR2: MNHEY, SMNVEV (reference sequence). This CDR3 is 15 amino acids long.

The V and J genes are TRBV7-8 and TRBJ2-3; TRBD2 matches at 9 bases. The ends lost 8 bases at V and 2 bases at J; junction bases unmatched: 8. Per the germline V gene, CDR1 is SGHVS and CDR2 is FQNEAQ. The CDR3 loop spans 15 amino acids. CDR3 region: CASGLGLADTDTQYF. Here the CDR3 DNA reads TGTGCCAGCGGACTGGGACTAGCTGACACAGATACGCAGTATTTT.

This clonotype was found a few times. V gene TRBV5-1 combines with J gene TRBJ2-7; 7 bases map to TRBD1. Trimming cost V 4 bases and J 3 bases; bases outside gene matches: 13. In germline, CDR1 is SGHRS, CDR2 YFSETQ. The CDR3 loop spans 16 amino acids. The CDR3 is CASSPPAQGTDYEQYF. The CDR3 region has the DNA TGCGCCAGCAGCCCGCCGGCACAGGGGACGGACTACGAGCAGTACTTC.

Turning to this clonotype: The junction departs from the called germline gene at one end, perhaps through a read error. The chain employs TRBV5-6 and TRBJ2-5, with 9 nucleotides matching TRBD2. The CDR3 sequence is 12 residues long. Germline V gene sequence: CDR1 SGHDT, CDR2 YYEEEE. The CDR3 loop reads CASSLNGLAFVF. The CDR3 region has the DNA TGTGCCAGCAGCTTAAACGGACTAGCGTTTGTCTTC.

A few counts support this clonotype. The chain couples TRBV5-5 to TRBJ2-5, with D uncertain. This CDR3 spans 13 amino acids. Germline assignment: CDR1 SGHKS and CDR2 YYEKEE (reference sequence). Trimming shortened V by 4 bases and J by 2 bases, and 9 bases separated the two germline ends. CDR3 sequence reads: CASSAATQETQYF. CDR3 nucleotide sequence: TGTGCCAGCAGCGCAGCGACTCAAGAGACCCAGTACTTC.

This clonotype was seen a handful of times. The gene calls are TRBV27 and TRBJ2-5; the D gene is possibly TRBD2 (6 bases). Per germline, CDR1 MNHEY and CDR2 SMNVEV (reference sequence). Trimming shortened V by 1 base and J by 5 bases, and 14 bases separated the two germline ends. The CDR3 has 15 residues. This chain's CDR3 is CASSLWTEGGETQYF. In DNA, the CDR3 is TGTGCCAGCAGTTTATGGACGGAAGGAGGGGAGACCCAGTACTTC.

In this sample, this clonotype turned up a few times. V gene TRBV9 combines with J gene TRBJ1-1; the D gene is possibly TRBD1 (5 bases). Deletions cut 0 bases from V and 8 bases from J, with 11 bases between. Germline V gene lookup returns CDR1 SGDLS and CDR2 YYNGEE. The CDR3 is made up of 13 amino acids. CDR3 in amino acids: CASSVGGSFEAFF. CDR3 sequence (DNA): TGTGCCAGCAGCGTAGGGGGGAGCTTCGAAGCTTTCTTT.

This chain links TRBV29-1 with TRBJ2-7, with 7 bases matching TRBD1. CDR1 is SQVTM, CDR2 ANQGSEA, per germline. The CDR3 extends over 13 amino acids. Trimming took 5 bases from V and 4 from J; bases not matched to a gene: 8. The CDR3 nucleotides read TGCAGCGTTTGGGGACAGAACAGTTACGAGCAGTACTTC. Protein: CSVWGQNSYEQYF.

This CDR3 is CSARDGWADNTGELFF. CDR3 DNA sequence: TGCAGTGCTAGAGATGGGTGGGCGGATAACACCGGGGAGCTGTTTTTT. The genes are TRBV20-1 and TRBJ2-2; D unclear. CDR1 DFQATT and CDR2 SNEGSKA come from the germline V gene (reference sequence). With 0 bases removed from V and 2 bases from J, the gap between germline ends came to 13 bases. This CDR3 region has 16 residues.

This sequence joins TRBV5-1 and TRBJ2-1; 13 bases are a match to TRBD2. Germline CDR1 is SGHRS and CDR2 is YFSETQ. The junction had 10 bases not matched to a gene; V was cut back by 2 bases and J by 8 bases. The CDR3 covers 17 residues. The CDR3 loop is CASSFSVLAGGTHEQFF. CDR3 sequence (DNA): TGCGCCAGCAGCTTTTCCGTACTAGCGGGAGGGACCCATGAGCAGTTCTTC.

A few counts support this clonotype. The V call is TRBV18, the J call TRBJ2-7, with 15 bases fitting TRBD2. Losses at the gene ends were 7 bases for V and 5 bases for J; bases not matched to a gene: 12. CDR1 is KGHSH and CDR2 is LQKENI in the germline V gene. The CDR3 consists of 17 residues. CDR3 nucleotides: TGTGCCAGCTTAAACGAAGGACTAGCGGGAGGGCCCCACGAGCAGTACGTC. Protein product: CASLNEGLAGGPHEQYV.

In this sample, this clonotype turned up many times. The chain has TRBV9 and TRBJ2-7, with TRBD2 matching over 15 bases. Trimming cost V 3 bases and J 3 bases; bases outside gene matches: 10. The germline gives CDR1 SGDLS, CDR2 YYNGEE. This CDR3 comprises 18 residues. CDR3: CASSAGLAGGDSYYEQYF. Written as DNA, the CDR3 is TGTGCCAGCAGCGCCGGACTAGCGGGAGGGGATAGCTACTACGAGCAGTACTTC. The entire variable domain, with the rest obtained from reference TRBV9 and TRBJ2-7, is as follows: DSGVTQTPKHLITATGQRVTLRCSPRSGDLSVYWYQQSLDQGLQFLIQYYNGEERAKGNILERFSAQQFPDLHSELNLSSLELGDSALYFCASSAGLAGGDSYYEQYFGPGTRLTVT.

This clonotype was detected a few times. This chain links TRBV7-6 with TRBJ2-5; possible D gene TRBD2, 6 bases. There are 18 residues in the CDR3. The germline gives CDR1 SGHVS, CDR2 FNYEAQ. The V end was cut by 3 bases, the J end by 5 bases, with 25 bases between. CDR3 bases: TGTGCCAGCAGCTTTCTAGGGAGGAGGCCACAAAACCTGGAGACCCAGTACTTC. Residues: CASSFLGRRPQNLETQYF.

V and J are TRBV29-1 and TRBJ2-2, with D possibly matching TRBD1 (5 bases). The V end lost 7 bases, the J end lost 5 bases, and 17 bases lay between the germline ends. CDR3 length: 14 residues. Germline-derived CDR1 and CDR2 are SQVTM and ANQGSEA. The CDR3 DNA reads as TGCAGCGCTCGCGTCGGGCAGGGAACCGGGGAGCTGTTTTTT. As protein: CSARVGQGTGELFF.

This clonotype was counted a few times. The rearrangement links TRBV7-2 to TRBJ2-1; 11 nucleotides agree with TRBD2. Germline CDR1 SGHTA, CDR2 FQGNSA. This CDR3 has 15 amino acids. With 5 bases clipped from V and 6 bases from J, the junction kept 6 bases outside the gene matches. In DNA, the CDR3 is TGTGCCAGCAGCGGCGGACTAGCGGGTCGCAATGAGCAGTTCTTC. Encoded protein: CASSGGLAGRNEQFF.